This TCR beta chain comes out of a study of early T cells in non-severe SARS-CoV-2 infection. This clonotype has ten or more counts. V lost 2 bases to trimming and J lost 2 bases, with 4 bases between them. In germline, CDR1 is DFQATT, CDR2 SNEGSKA (reference sequence). This CDR3 has 12 amino acids. A single record per CDR3 protein comes from TCRdb applying MiXCR to the 5' RACE reads. The profile shows roughly 34,000 distinct CDR3 sequences, 7.1% of them singletons. The V call is TRBV20-1, the J call TRBJ1-3, with D uncertain. The source of this sequence is an adult who was a healthcare worker with PCR-confirmed SARS-CoV-2 infection or an uninfected control (not recorded which). The material was whole blood, obtained at baseline. CDR3 nucleotides: TGCAGTGCTAGAAACACTGGAAACACCATATATTTT. Translating it yields CSARNTGNTIYF.